These T cell receptor beta chains were read from a single sample in a study of blood T cell repertoires in COVID-19. Sequencing was performed with immunoSEQ multiplex PCR; in TCRdb, only in-frame clones are kept and a portion is missing. The sample gives over 200,000 clones, around nine tenths of which show up once; 11% is in the top ten. The sample taken for sequencing was PBMCs or T cells enriched from blood (not recorded which). These receptors all stem from a man aged 25-40 years who had recovered from COVID-19. Each CDR3 is given with its conserved first and last residue. The D gene is left open where the match is weak. Some rows have no size entry. The others give once, few or many, or a class for an expanded clone.

abundance	j_gene	len	d_gene	v_gene	CDR3nt	CDR3aa
few	TRBJ1-2	15	NA	TRBV14	TGTGCCAGCAGCCAAGGAGACAGTTATAACTATGGCTACACCTTC	CASSQGDSYNYGYTF
NA	TRBJ2-3	14	NA	TRBV27	TGTGCCAGCAGAGACCCCAACCAGGCAGATACGCAGTATTTT	CASRDPNQADTQYF
NA	TRBJ2-7	14	TRBD1	TRBV6-5	TGTGCCAGTAGAAGAAGGACAGGGGGAGTCGAGCAGTACTTC	CASRRRTGGVEQYF
NA	TRBJ2-2	16	TRBD2	TRBV10-3	TGTGCCATGGCACCGGGGCGGGAGCGCGGCACCGGGGAGCTGTTTTTT	CAMAPGRERGTGELFF
NA	TRBJ1-2	13	NA	TRBV5-1	TGCGCCAGCAGCGTTGACCTAGGGGAAGGCTACACCTTC	CASSVDLGEGYTF
NA	TRBJ1-5	14	TRBD1	TRBV27	TGTGCCAGCAGTTGGACAGGCTACGCTCAGCCCCAGCATTTT	CASSWTGYAQPQHF
once	TRBJ1-5	15	NA	TRBV6-5	TGTGCCAGCAGTTACGGCGGCGGAGACAATCAGCCCCAGCATTTT	CASSYGGGDNQPQHF
once	TRBJ1-2	16	NA	TRBV6-1	TGTGCCAGCAGTGATATAAAGTGGGGCAGGGGAAGTGGCTACACCTTC	CASSDIKWGRGSGYTF
NA	TRBJ2-3	14	TRBD1	TRBV3-1/TRBV3-2	TGTGCCAGCAGCCAAGAAGGGGGCCCCGGTACGCAGTATTTT	CASSQEGGPGTQYF
NA	TRBJ2-1	17	TRBD2	TRBV5-1	TGCGCCAGCAGCTTCCGGGCTAGCGGGAGCATTAACAATGAGCAGTTCTTC	CASSFRASGSINNEQFF
NA	TRBJ1-3	18	TRBD1	TRBV9	TGTGCCAGCAGCGTGACGTCGACAGGGACCCGCTCTGGAAACACCATATATTTT	CASSVTSTGTRSGNTIYF
NA	TRBJ2-1	15	TRBD2	TRBV28	TGTGCCAGCAGTTTGCAGACTAGCGGGAGAAATGAGCAGTTCTTC	CASSLQTSGRNEQFF
NA	TRBJ2-2	14	NA	TRBV19	TGTGCCAGTAGATCTTATTCGAACACCGGGGAGCTGTTTTTT	CASRSYSNTGELFF
NA	TRBJ2-2	14	TRBD2	TRBV5-1	TGCGCCAGCAGGGCGGGGGTTAACACCGGGGAGCTGTTTTTT	CASRAGVNTGELFF
NA	TRBJ2-5	14	TRBD2	TRBV5-6	TGTGCCAGCAGCCCTCTAGCGGGATTGGAGACCCAGTACTTC	CASSPLAGLETQYF
NA	TRBJ1-1	15	NA	TRBV28	TGTGCCAGCAGTTCCCCGACAGTCTTGGGCACTGAAGCTTTCTTT	CASSSPTVLGTEAFF
NA	TRBJ1-2	15	TRBD1	TRBV5-8	TGTGCCAGCAGCTTCCCGGGACAGGGAAGGGGTGGCTACACCTTC	CASSFPGQGRGGYTF
NA	TRBJ1-5	14	TRBD1	TRBV5-1	TGCGCCAGCAGCTCCGGGACAGAAAATCAGCCCCAGCATTTT	CASSSGTENQPQHF
NA	TRBJ2-3	15	TRBD1	TRBV4-1	TGCGCCAGCAGCCAAGGAACAGGGGGCAGGGTATCGCAGTATTTT	CASSQGTGGRVSQYF
NA	TRBJ1-3	14	NA	TRBV7-9	TGTGCCAGCAGCTTAGACCCGACAGGCCGGTCCATATATTTT	CASSLDPTGRSIYF
NA	TRBJ2-7	15	NA	TRBV1	TGCACCAGCAGCCCTCGGGGGGTGACGAGCTACGAGCAGTACTTC	CTSSPRGVTSYEQYF
NA	TRBJ2-3	18	TRBD1	TRBV10-3	TGTGCCATCAGTGAGGAGGGTTGGGGCAGGGGGCGAACAGATACGCAGTATTTT	CAISEEGWGRGRTDTQYF
NA	TRBJ2-6	14	NA	TRBV30	TGTGCCTGGAGTATCAACTCTGGGGCCAACGTCCTGACTTTC	CAWSINSGANVLTF
NA	TRBJ1-2	13	NA	TRBV14	TGTGCCAGCAGCCAAAACTTGGTCTATGGCTACACCTTC	CASSQNLVYGYTF
few	TRBJ1-1	14	TRBD1	TRBV4-2	TGTGCCAGCAGCCCCTCTCCATCTGACAGGGCAGCTTTCTTT	CASSPSPSDRAAFF
NA	TRBJ2-6	16	NA	TRBV21-1	TGTGCCAGCATAGGAGTCAGGGCGCCTGGGGCCAACGTCCTGACTTTC	CASIGVRAPGANVLTF
NA	TRBJ2-1	13	TRBD1	TRBV7-8	TGTGCCAGCACCCGAGACAGGGGCAATGAGCAGTTCTTC	CASTRDRGNEQFF
NA	TRBJ1-3	13	NA	TRBV6-5	TGTGCCAGCAGTCAGGGGATTGGTAACACCATATATTTT	CASSQGIGNTIYF
NA	TRBJ2-5	17	TRBD2	TRBV7-6	TGTGCCAGCAGCGGTTTGACTAGCGGGGCCCTAAGGGAGACCCAGTACTTC	CASSGLTSGALRETQYF
once	TRBJ2-7	16	NA	TRBV9	TGTGCCAGCAGCGTAGCGGGAACCACAGGGACCTACGAGCAGTACTTC	CASSVAGTTGTYEQYF
NA	TRBJ2-7	15	TRBD2	TRBV5-1	TGCGCCAGCAGCTTTTTTAGCGGGGCCCCAGGGGAGCAGTACTTC	CASSFFSGAPGEQYF
NA	TRBJ2-2	16	TRBD2	TRBV3-1/TRBV3-2	TGTGCCAGCAGCCAAGTAGCCGGGAGGGCCGTCGGGGAGCTGTTTTTT	CASSQVAGRAVGELFF
NA	TRBJ2-1	16	TRBD2	TRBV4-2	TGTGCCAGCAGCCGCCTCGGCGGGAGTTCCTACAATGAGCAGTTCTTC	CASSRLGGSSYNEQFF
NA	TRBJ1-1	16	TRBD1	TRBV4-2	TGTGCCAGCAGCCAAAACCCGACAGGGGCCAATACTGAAGCTTTCTTT	CASSQNPTGANTEAFF
NA	TRBJ2-7	16	TRBD1	TRBV7-8	TGTGCCAGCAGCGCCCCCCACAGGGGGCGCCGGTACGAGCAGTACTTC	CASSAPHRGRRYEQYF
NA	TRBJ1-5	13	NA	TRBV6-1	TGTGCCAGCAGTGAAGACAGGGCACGGCCCCAGCATTTT	CASSEDRARPQHF
NA	TRBJ1-4	15	NA	TRBV28	TGTGCCAGCAGTAGACCGGACGAACCCAGGGCAAAACTGTTTTTT	CASSRPDEPRAKLFF
NA	TRBJ1-1	14	NA	TRBV15	TGTGCCACCAGCAGAGATCGAGGGTCGACTGAAGCTTTCTTT	CATSRDRGSTEAFF
few	TRBJ2-1	13	TRBD2	TRBV2	TGTGCCAGTCGTTGGCTAGCGGGCAATGAGCAGTTCTTC	CASRWLAGNEQFF
NA	TRBJ1-1	13	NA	TRBV6-4	TGTGCCAGCAGAAGGGGTTTTGTGACTGAAGCTTTCTTT	CASRRGFVTEAFF
NA	TRBJ2-1	16	NA	TRBV6-5	TGTGCCAGCAGTTACGCCAGCGCGAGCTCCTACAATGAGCAGTTCTTC	CASSYASASSYNEQFF
NA	TRBJ2-2	17	NA	TRBV10-2	TGCGCCAGCAGTGACCTGGGACAAAATACCAACACCGGGGAGCTGTTTTTT	CASSDLGQNTNTGELFF
NA	TRBJ2-5	15	TRBD1	TRBV5-1	TGCGCCAGCAGTACCGGGACAGTGAACCAAGAGACCCAGTACTTC	CASSTGTVNQETQYF
NA	TRBJ2-1	17	TRBD2	TRBV4-2	TGTGCCAGCAGCCAAGAGGGTAGCGGGAGCTCCTACAATGAGCAGTTCTTC	CASSQEGSGSSYNEQFF
NA	TRBJ2-1	13	NA	TRBV12-5	TGTGCTAGTGGAGAAGGGGATATCGATGAGCAGTTCTTC	CASGEGDIDEQFF
NA	TRBJ1-5	13	NA	TRBV18	TGTGCCAGCTCGGCCGATAGCAATCAGCCCCAGCATTTT	CASSADSNQPQHF
NA	TRBJ2-1	16	NA	TRBV5-6	TGTGCCAGCAGCCGACGGAACAGGGTTAAGTACAATGAGCAGTTCTTC	CASSRRNRVKYNEQFF
few	TRBJ1-1	15	NA	TRBV5-4	TGTGCCAGCAGCTTGCCCGGACAGATCAACACTGAAGCTTTCTTT	CASSLPGQINTEAFF
NA	TRBJ2-1	15	TRBD2	TRBV9	TGTGCCAGCAGCGTAGCGGCTAGCGGGGGAGGTGAGCAGTTCTTC	CASSVAASGGGEQFF
NA	TRBJ1-6	16	TRBD1	TRBV28	TGTGCCAGCAGTTACGACAGGGGGCCCTATAATTCACCCCTCCACTTT	CASSYDRGPYNSPLHF
NA	TRBJ2-5	11	NA	TRBV6-5	TGTGCCAGCCAGAGGGAAGAGACCCAGTACTTC	CASQREETQYF
NA	TRBJ2-7	19	TRBD1	TRBV9	TGTGCCAGCAGCGGGGGACAGGGGGCGCGGATCGAAGATTCCTACGAGCAGTACTTC	CASSGGQGARIEDSYEQYF
NA	TRBJ1-4	13	NA	TRBV7-8	TGTGCCAGCAGCCCCCTGGGCAGGGAAAAACTGTTTTTT	CASSPLGREKLFF
NA	TRBJ1-3	14	TRBD1	TRBV27	TGTGCCAGCAGTGAGGGACAGGGGAGAAACACCATATATTTT	CASSEGQGRNTIYF